The 21 T cell receptor beta chains in this list originate from one sample, sequenced in a study of blood T cell repertoires in COVID-19. Clones were read by immunoSEQ multiplex PCR, and TCRdb kept only the in-frame ones, dropping some. The sample lists around 250,000 clones; roughly 89% were seen once. Sequenced sample: peripheral blood. These receptors were obtained from a woman in her forties who had recovered from COVID-19.

V is TRBV28 and J is TRBJ2-5, with a weak D call TRBD1 (6 bases). Between the trimmed V and J ends, which lost 8 bases and 3 bases, there was a span of 13 bases. The CDR3 covers 13 residues. The germline V gene has CDR1 MDHEN and CDR2 SYDVKM. The CDR3, as DNA: TGTGCCAGCTCCGACAGGCCAAAAGAGACCCAGTACTTC. This gives the protein CASSDRPKETQYF.

This clone was found once. The chain uses TRBV2 and TRBJ1-1; TRBD1 might be the D (5 bases). Germline CDR1 is SNHLY and CDR2 is FYNNEI. V dropped 2 bases and J dropped 5 bases, with 9 bases sitting between them. The length of the CDR3 is 13 residues. The CDR3 DNA reads as TGTGCCAGCAGTGAACGGGGGGTTACTGAAGCTTTCTTT. Translation gives CASSERGVTEAFF.

This clone was detected only once. Mismatch with germline at one junction end may stem from a read error. The gene calls are TRBV19 and TRBJ2-5; 7 bases fit TRBD1. CDR3 size: 16 residues. Germline CDR1 LNHDA, CDR2 SQIVND (reference sequence). The CDR3 coding sequence is TGTGCCAGTTCCAAGGGGGCGTTTAATTTCCAAGAGTCCCAGTACTTC. Translated, it gives CASSKGAFNFQESQYF.

The gene calls are TRBV7-3 and TRBJ2-5, with 9 bases aligning to TRBD2. Germline assignment: CDR1 SGHTA and CDR2 FQGTGA. Trimming took 2 bases from V and 4 from J; bases not matched to a gene: 11. The CDR3 covers 17 residues. This CDR3 is CASSLGIGDSGGETQYF. DNA of the CDR3: TGTGCCAGCAGCTTAGGCATCGGAGATAGCGGGGGAGAGACCCAGTACTTC.

The chain uses TRBV9 and TRBJ1-5; 7 bases agree with TRBD1. CDR3 length: 14 amino acids. Trimming removed 4 bases from V and 4 bases from J; junction bases left unmatched: 5. CDR1 is SGDLS and CDR2 is YYNGEE in the germline V gene. The CDR3 sequence: CASSQTGANQPQHF. The CDR3 region has the DNA TGTGCCAGCAGCCAAACAGGGGCAAATCAGCCCCAGCATTTT.

V usage is TRBV2 and J usage is TRBJ2-3; 10 bases match TRBD1. After removal of 10 bases from V and 4 bases from J, the junction contained 8 bases not matched to a gene. CDR3 length: 14 amino acids. Germline V lookup: CDR1 SNHLY, CDR2 FYNNEI. CDR3 in amino acids: CATQGQGISDTQYF. For the CDR3, the DNA is TGTGCCACCCAGGGACAGGGGATATCAGATACGCAGTATTTT.

This clone was seen a single time. The rearrangement joins TRBV15 to TRBJ2-2, with a tentative D call TRBD2 (6 bases). V was shortened by 7 bases and J by 1 base, with 16 bases between the two germline ends. Per the germline V gene, CDR1 is LNHNV and CDR2 is YYDKDF (reference sequence). The CDR3 is 16 amino acids. Written as DNA, the CDR3 is TGTGCCACCATAACCGGGGAGGCCAGGAACACCGGGGAGCTGTTTTTT. This translates into CATITGEARNTGELFF.

As DNA, the CDR3 is TGTGCCAGCAGTTCGGGGACATTCCTCACCGGGGAGCTGTTTTTT. Protein product: CASSSGTFLTGELFF. The V call is TRBV28, the J call TRBJ2-2, with D tentatively TRBD1 (6 bases). Germline V gene data show CDR1 as MDHEN and CDR2 as SYDVKM. The V end lost 4 bases, the J end lost 4 bases, and 13 bases lay between the germline ends. This CDR3 has 15 residues.

The gene calls are TRBV7-2 and TRBJ2-7; the match to TRBD1 covers 8 bases. The germline gives CDR1 SGHTA, CDR2 FQGNSA. The CDR3 loop spans 13 amino acids. The trim removed 4 bases at V and 7 bases at J, leaving 6 bases unmatched. The CDR3: CASSSTRGLEQYF. The CDR3 nucleotides are TGTGCCAGCAGCTCGACCAGGGGGCTGGAGCAGTACTTC.

The CDR3 reads CASSFGTDYNSPLHF. The CDR3 DNA is TGTGCCAGCAGCTTTGGGACAGATTATAATTCACCCCTCCACTTT. The chain recombines TRBV5-8 with TRBJ1-6, with TRBD1 matching 7 bases. CDR1 and CDR2 (germline): SGHTS, YDEGEE. The CDR3 is 15 residues long. V lost 2 bases, J lost 4 bases, and 3 bases stayed unmatched.

V usage is TRBV12-3 or TRBV12-4 and J usage is TRBJ1-1; weak D call: TRBD1 (6 bases). With 5 bases removed from V and 5 bases from J, the gap between germline ends came to 9 bases. This CDR3 region has 12 residues. The CDR3 loop reads CASSGTGTEAFF. The CDR3, as DNA: TGTGCCAGCAGTGGAACAGGGACTGAAGCTTTCTTT.

V and J are TRBV19 and TRBJ2-7, with 8 bases lining up with TRBD2. The CDR3 is 14 amino acids. Per the germline V gene, CDR1 is LNHDA and CDR2 is SQIVND (reference sequence). J lost 6 bases, V lost 4 bases, and 8 bases had no gene match. In nucleotides, the CDR3 is TGTGCCAGTAGTACATCCCCCGGGGGGGTCGAGCAGTACTTC. It codes for CASSTSPGGVEQYF.

The chain couples TRBV6-1 to TRBJ2-2; D might be TRBD1 (5 bases). The CDR3 contains 16 residues. Trimming shortened V by 1 base and J by 3 bases, and 12 bases separated the two germline ends. In germline, CDR1 is MNHNS, CDR2 SASEGT. CDR3 sequence reads: CASSEVGRRDTGELFF. The CDR3 DNA reads as TGTGCCAGCAGTGAAGTGGGGCGTAGGGACACCGGGGAGCTGTTTTTT.

The rearrangement joins TRBV7-9 to TRBJ2-1, with 8 nucleotides matching TRBD2. Germline V gene lookup returns CDR1 SEHNR and CDR2 FQNEAQ (reference sequence). The CDR3 is made up of 16 amino acids. V shed 8 bases, J shed 5 bases, and the junction held 14 bases outside the gene matches. The CDR3 DNA reads as TGTGCCAGCGGGTCCTTACGGGGGGGCCTAAACAATGAGCAGTTCTTC. This codes for CASGSLRGGLNNEQFF.

The rearrangement uses TRBV12-2 and TRBJ2-6; the table's D call, TRBD2, has no DNA check behind it. TRBV12-2 is a known pseudogene. CDR3 length equals 19 residues. CDR3 coding DNA: TGTGCAAGTCGCCCCGGACTAGCGGGAGGGTTTTCTGGGGCCAACGTCCTGACTTTC. Translation: CASRPGLAGGFSGANVLTF.

The chain is built from TRBV5-1 and TRBJ1-1, with a possible D match to TRBD1 (5 bases). The CDR3 is 16 amino acids. Germline lookup yields CDR1 SGHRS and CDR2 YFSETQ. V lost 0 bases to trimming and J lost 8 bases, with 20 bases between them. The CDR3 region is CASSLAARVGYPEAFF. The DNA of the CDR3 is TGCGCCAGCAGCTTGGCCGCCAGGGTAGGTTACCCGGAAGCTTTCTTT. Filled out from reference TRBV5-1 and TRBJ1-1, the complete variable domain reads KAGVTQTPRYLIKTRGQQVTLSCSPISGHRSVSWYQQTPGQGLQFLFEYFSETQRNKGNFPGRFSGRQFSNSRSEMNVSTLELGDSALYLCASSLAARVGYPEAFFGQGTRLTVV.

This clone has just one count. The V and J genes are TRBV28 and TRBJ2-5; 7 bases are a match to TRBD1. This CDR3 spans 17 amino acids. Germline V gene lookup returns CDR1 MDHEN and CDR2 SYDVKM. V shed 5 bases and J 4 bases; nucleotides not matched to a gene: 16. The CDR3 here is CASSTRNLTGSGETQYF. CDR3 DNA: TGTGCCAGCAGTACCCGCAACTTGACAGGGTCCGGAGAGACCCAGTACTTC.

This clone was found a few times. V and J are TRBV5-8 and TRBJ1-2, with unresolved D. The germline CDR1 and CDR2 sequences are SGHTS and YDEGEE. V was trimmed by 3 bases and J by 4 bases, leaving 16 bases between them. The CDR3 extends over 15 amino acids. CDR3 residues: CASSYTMVSVYGYTF. CDR3 sequence (DNA): TGTGCCAGCAGCTATACGATGGTTTCAGTCTATGGCTACACCTTC.

The chain employs TRBV5-1 and TRBJ2-3, with 7 bases aligning to TRBD1. The trim removed 0 bases at V and 1 base at J, leaving 8 bases unmatched. The CDR3 covers 17 residues. Germline V gene sequence: CDR1 SGHRS, CDR2 YFSETQ. CDR3 protein: CASSLAGKGAGTDTQYF. The CDR3 DNA follows: TGCGCCAGCAGCTTGGCCGGGAAGGGGGCGGGCACAGATACGCAGTATTTT.

This chain uses TRBV5-4 with TRBJ2-7; no clear D gene. CDR3 length equals 13 residues. V was shortened by 4 bases and J by 6 bases, with 14 bases between the two germline ends. Germline V gene data show CDR1 as SGHNT and CDR2 as YYREEE (reference sequence). Here the CDR3 reads CASSDTPAGEQYF. In nucleotides, the CDR3 is TGTGCCAGCAGCGATACACCTGCTGGCGAGCAGTACTTC.

The chain combines TRBV6-4 with TRBJ1-2; no clear D gene. This CDR3 spans 16 amino acids. CDR1 and CDR2 from the germline V gene are MRHNA and SNTAGT. The ends were cut back, 5 bases at V and 0 bases at J, with 16 bases in the middle. CDR3 DNA sequence: TGTGCCAGCAGTAAACCCCGCCGGGTAGCTAACTATGGCTACACCTTC. It yields the protein CASSKPRRVANYGYTF.